This is a list of T cell receptor beta chains from one sample in a study of blood T cell repertoires in COVID-19. Produced via immunoSEQ multiplex PCR; TCRdb's table is partial and in-frame only. This table holds about 100,000 clones, 60% to 85% found once. Sequencing input: peripheral blood. The receptors shown here come from a man aged 70 or older with acute or convalescent COVID-19. Both conserved end residues are part of each CDR3.

v_call: TRBV10-2; j_call: TRBJ2-5; cdr3_aa: CASSPEPRETQYF
v_call: TRBV7-9; j_call: TRBJ1-5; cdr3_aa: CASSLAGISDQPQHF
v_call: TRBV4-3; j_call: TRBJ2-5; cdr3_aa: CASSQGTGKTETQYF
v_call: TRBV4-3; j_call: TRBJ2-3; cdr3_aa: CASSQDFRQGLGRTTDTQYF
v_call: TRBV19; j_call: TRBJ2-2; cdr3_aa: CASSMQGGTVRGLFF
v_call: TRBV18; j_call: TRBJ1-1; cdr3_aa: CASSSAIALRETEAFF
v_call: TRBV9; j_call: TRBJ2-3; cdr3_aa: CASSGGGTSGVVQYF
v_call: TRBV4-3; j_call: TRBJ2-2; cdr3_aa: CASSQTPTSGGANTGELFF
v_call: TRBV3-1/TRBV3-2; j_call: TRBJ1-1; cdr3_aa: CASSQLRSRAEAFF
v_call: TRBV27; j_call: TRBJ1-1; cdr3_aa: CASSLSIRGGTEAFF
v_call: TRBV5-1; j_call: TRBJ1-4; cdr3_aa: CASSSGPGQGEEKLFF
v_call: TRBV5-1; j_call: TRBJ1-1; cdr3_aa: CASRLRGQENTEAFF
v_call: TRBV6-4; j_call: TRBJ2-7; cdr3_aa: CASAVTDKTYEQYF
v_call: TRBV29-1; j_call: TRBJ1-4; cdr3_aa: CSATTGSTEKLFF
v_call: TRBV3-1/TRBV3-2; j_call: TRBJ1-2; cdr3_aa: CASSQPGQGRGYTF
v_call: TRBV6-2/TRBV6-3; j_call: TRBJ2-3; cdr3_aa: CASSYDTSGGNTDTQYF
v_call: TRBV2; j_call: TRBJ2-1; cdr3_aa: CASIRASGDNEQFF
v_call: TRBV9; j_call: TRBJ2-6; cdr3_aa: CASSPWSSGANVLTF
v_call: TRBV18; j_call: TRBJ1-1; cdr3_aa: CASSQQGVNTEAFF
v_call: TRBV7-2; j_call: TRBJ1-6; cdr3_aa: CASSPWTGAFSSYNSPLHF
v_call: TRBV20-1; j_call: TRBJ1-2; cdr3_aa: CSASRPGTGTNYGYTF
v_call: TRBV19; j_call: TRBJ1-4; cdr3_aa: CASSLQGIGPATNEKLFF
v_call: TRBV5-6; j_call: TRBJ1-2; cdr3_aa: CASSSGQGNYGYTF
v_call: TRBV2; j_call: TRBJ1-2; cdr3_aa: CASSRDRGPDYGYTF
v_call: TRBV6-5; j_call: TRBJ2-7; cdr3_aa: CASRSDRLDYEQYF
v_call: TRBV5-1; j_call: TRBJ1-1; cdr3_aa: CASSRGGGGVTEAFF
v_call: TRBV27; j_call: TRBJ2-5; cdr3_aa: CASCRGMNMETQYF
v_call: TRBV10-1; j_call: TRBJ1-1; cdr3_aa: CASRPGTGGSNTEAFF
v_call: TRBV9; j_call: TRBJ1-3; cdr3_aa: CASGDRDGNTIYF
v_call: TRBV6-2/TRBV6-3; j_call: TRBJ1-1; cdr3_aa: CASSYSGQGLNTEAFF
v_call: TRBV19; j_call: TRBJ2-1; cdr3_aa: CASSIVRGSSYNEQFF
v_call: TRBV19; j_call: TRBJ2-3; cdr3_aa: CASSSLAGGSGTQYF
v_call: TRBV4-1; j_call: TRBJ1-6; cdr3_aa: CASSLERQGGNSPLHF
v_call: TRBV4-3; j_call: TRBJ2-3; cdr3_aa: CASSPGQITDTQYF
v_call: TRBV18; j_call: TRBJ2-7; cdr3_aa: CASSPTKGGYEQYF
v_call: TRBV25-1; j_call: TRBJ1-5; cdr3_aa: CASREPGGNNQPQHF
v_call: TRBV7-6; j_call: TRBJ2-7; cdr3_aa: CASSLGVEVREQYF
v_call: TRBV6-6; j_call: TRBJ2-7; cdr3_aa: CASSYTAGDEQYF
v_call: TRBV6-1; j_call: TRBJ1-6; cdr3_aa: CASSDGGTGNSPLHF
v_call: TRBV20-1; j_call: TRBJ1-6; cdr3_aa: CSASTGYNSPLHF
v_call: TRBV5-1; j_call: TRBJ2-7; cdr3_aa: CASSLRGGSYEQYF
v_call: TRBV7-2; j_call: TRBJ1-2; cdr3_aa: CASRIGGYRGRLTNYGYTF
v_call: TRBV19; j_call: TRBJ2-2; cdr3_aa: CASSRDRGQVGPAGELFF
v_call: TRBV5-1; j_call: TRBJ1-3; cdr3_aa: CASSLSGQYSGNTIYF
v_call: TRBV6-1; j_call: TRBJ1-5; cdr3_aa: CASSEMRSQPQHF
v_call: TRBV6-6; j_call: TRBJ1-1; cdr3_aa: CASRLLGTGGPTEAFF
v_call: TRBV10-3; j_call: TRBJ2-5; cdr3_aa: CAISQTGEGETQYF
v_call: TRBV25-1; j_call: TRBJ1-5; cdr3_aa: CASSEQGKGNQPQHF
v_call: TRBV6-4; j_call: TRBJ1-3; cdr3_aa: CASTLGRGTGFSGNTIYF
v_call: TRBV3-1/TRBV3-2; j_call: TRBJ2-1; cdr3_aa: CASSPTLGSYNEQFF
v_call: TRBV14; j_call: TRBJ1-1; cdr3_aa: CASSLHENTEAFF
v_call: TRBV3-1/TRBV3-2; j_call: TRBJ1-2; cdr3_aa: CASSQERQGAGGYTF